The clone carrying this T cell receptor beta chain has only a few counts. This sample was included in a study of T cells after yellow fever vaccination. The CDR3 covers 14 residues. In germline, CDR1 is SGHRS, CDR2 YFSETQ. The germline V and J ends were trimmed by 5 bases and 5 bases, with 14 bases remaining between them. One entry per CDR3 protein results from TCRdb running MiXCR on the 5' RACE reads. Of 150,000 to 200,000 distinct CDR3 sequences listed, roughly 9.6% are singletons. The genes are TRBV5-1 and TRBJ2-1, with a weak D call TRBD1 (5 bases). The TCR sequence derives from a man aged 18 to 30 who received the YFV17D yellow fever vaccine. Sequences were derived from CD8+ T cells sorted from PBMCs, sampled 15 days after the yellow fever booster vaccination. As DNA, the CDR3 is TGCGCCAGCAGACCTACAGGACCGAACAATGAGCAGTTCTTC. Translation gives CASRPTGPNNEQFF.